This TCR beta chain emerged from a study of Graves' ophthalmopathy and Graves' hyperthyroidism. TCR beta CDR3 regions were amplified from RNA transcripts. First-round RT-PCR relied on HTBI primers, and a second-round multiplex PCR came next. MiXCR was run by TCRdb on the multiplex PCR reads, yielding one entry per CDR3 protein. Of over 150,000 distinct CDR3 sequences listed, under 40% are singletons. V lost 5 bases to trimming and J lost 4 bases; unmatched junction nucleotides: 9. Germline V gene sequence: CDR1 MNHEY, CDR2 SMNVEV (reference sequence). The CDR3 covers 17 residues. Under 3 months in duration, the ophthalmopathy in affected donors had moderate-to-severe activity, CAS ≥3 and NOSPECS ≥4. This clonotype was recorded at least ten times.

The chain employs TRBV27 and TRBJ2-6; TRBD1 matches at 9 bases. The sequence came from a woman aged 35 to 49 with Graves' ophthalmopathy. Material for sequencing was peripheral blood. This CDR3 is CASSTRTGATGANVLTF. CDR3 DNA sequence: TGTGCCAGCAGTACCCGGACAGGGGCGACCGGGGCCAACGTCCTGACTTTC.